This T cell receptor beta chain was identified during a study of blood T cell repertoires in COVID-19. For the study at large: PBMCs, B-cell-depleted T cells, or T cells were the source of the cDNA or gDNA that made up the material.

Participant ages covered about 18 to 95 years across around 22 US areas. The study counted Cohort 3 donors as recovered given two negative PCRs, clearance, or symptom resolution. Germline V gene data show CDR1 as SGHTA and CDR2 as FQGNSA. This CDR3 comprises 14 residues. This clone appeared a single time. Compared with germline, one end of the junction differs, possibly owing to a read error. The same CDR3 also results from other DNA sequences found in this sample. In the source study's methods: From reference gene primer amplification, estimates of nucleated cell counts were derived. Generated by immunoSEQ multiplex PCR, the TCRdb table keeps only in-frame clones and is missing some. V and J calls and clone size are given by that table; D and trimming were obtained from the DNA. The repertoire holds fewer than 500,000 clones, around 90% seen once, with 0.65% to 0.9% in the top ten.

The sequenced material came from PBMCs or T cells enriched from blood (not recorded which). The receptor was isolated from a woman in her late teens or twenties who had recovered from COVID-19. The chain employs TRBV7-2 and TRBJ2-5, with D possibly being TRBD1 (5 bases). CDR3 in amino acids: CASSPQGYQETQYF. The DNA for the CDR3 is TGTGCCAGCAGCCCGCAGGGATACCAAGAGACCCAATACTTC.